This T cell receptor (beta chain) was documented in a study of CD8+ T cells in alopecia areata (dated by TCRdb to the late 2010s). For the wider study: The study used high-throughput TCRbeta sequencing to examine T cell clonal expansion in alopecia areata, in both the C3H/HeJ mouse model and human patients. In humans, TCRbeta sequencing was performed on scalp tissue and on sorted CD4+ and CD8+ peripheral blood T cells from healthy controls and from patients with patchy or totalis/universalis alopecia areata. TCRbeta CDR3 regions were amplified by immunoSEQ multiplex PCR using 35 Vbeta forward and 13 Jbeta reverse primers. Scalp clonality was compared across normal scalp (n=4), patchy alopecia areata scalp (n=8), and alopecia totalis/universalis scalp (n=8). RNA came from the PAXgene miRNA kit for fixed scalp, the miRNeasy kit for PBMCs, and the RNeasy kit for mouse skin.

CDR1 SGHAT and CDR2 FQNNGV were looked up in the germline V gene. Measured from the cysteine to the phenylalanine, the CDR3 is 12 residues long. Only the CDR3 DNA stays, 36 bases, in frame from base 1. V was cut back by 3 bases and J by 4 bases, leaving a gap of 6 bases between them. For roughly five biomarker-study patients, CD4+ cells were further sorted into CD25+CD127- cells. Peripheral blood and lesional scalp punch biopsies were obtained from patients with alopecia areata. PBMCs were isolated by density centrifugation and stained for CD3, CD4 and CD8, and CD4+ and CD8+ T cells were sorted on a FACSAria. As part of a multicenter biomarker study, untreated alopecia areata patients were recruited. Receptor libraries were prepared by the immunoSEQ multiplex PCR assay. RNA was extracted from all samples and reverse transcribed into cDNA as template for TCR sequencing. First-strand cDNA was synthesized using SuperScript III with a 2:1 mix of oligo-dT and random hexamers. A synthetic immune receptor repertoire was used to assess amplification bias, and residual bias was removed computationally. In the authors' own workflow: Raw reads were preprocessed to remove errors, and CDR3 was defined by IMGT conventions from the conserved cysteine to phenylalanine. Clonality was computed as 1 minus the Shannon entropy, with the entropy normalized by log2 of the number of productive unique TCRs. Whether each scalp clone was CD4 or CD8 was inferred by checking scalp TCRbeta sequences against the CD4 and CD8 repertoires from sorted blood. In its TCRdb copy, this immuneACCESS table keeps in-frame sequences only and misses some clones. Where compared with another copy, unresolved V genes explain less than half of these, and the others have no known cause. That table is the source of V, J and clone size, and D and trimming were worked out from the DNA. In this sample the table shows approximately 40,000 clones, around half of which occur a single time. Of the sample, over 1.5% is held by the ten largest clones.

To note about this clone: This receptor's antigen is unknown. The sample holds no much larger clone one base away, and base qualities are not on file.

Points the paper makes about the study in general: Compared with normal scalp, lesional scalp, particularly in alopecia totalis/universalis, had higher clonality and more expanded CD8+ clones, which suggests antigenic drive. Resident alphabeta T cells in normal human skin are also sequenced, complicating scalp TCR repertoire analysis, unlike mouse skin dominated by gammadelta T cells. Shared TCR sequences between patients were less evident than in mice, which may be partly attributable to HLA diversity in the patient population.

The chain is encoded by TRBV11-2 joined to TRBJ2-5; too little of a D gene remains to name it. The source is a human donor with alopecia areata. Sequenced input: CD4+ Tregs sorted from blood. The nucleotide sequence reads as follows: TGTGCCAGCAGCTTCCACGGAGAGACCCAGTACTTC. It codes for CASSFHGETQYF.